This is a list of T cell receptor beta chains from one sample in a study of cytomegalovirus exposure and HLA in healthy donors. Profiled with immunoSEQ multiplex PCR; TCRdb holds only in-frame clones, not every one. The sample data list about 140,000 clones. Sequenced: PBMCs. All receptors derive from a male donor in good health and CMV-seronegative. The CDR3 runs from the conserved cysteine through the conserved F or W. Fields, in order: D gene, J gene, V gene, CDR3 length, CDR3 protein, CDR3 DNA. The D gene is left open where the match is weak.

d_call: -
j_call: TRBJ1-1
v_call: TRBV7-9
cdr3_length: 11
cdr3_aa: CASSFKNEAFF
cdr3_nt: TGTGCCAGCAGCTTCAAAAATGAAGCTTTCTTT

d_call: TRBD1
j_call: TRBJ1-2
v_call: TRBV7-2
cdr3_length: 14
cdr3_aa: CASRRDRVDYGYTF
cdr3_nt: TGTGCCAGCAGGAGGGACAGGGTTGACTATGGCTACACCTTC

d_call: -
j_call: TRBJ2-5
v_call: TRBV18
cdr3_length: 14
cdr3_aa: CASSPGRAVETQYF
cdr3_nt: TGTGCCAGCTCACCAGGCAGGGCGGTGGAGACCCAGTACTTC

d_call: -
j_call: TRBJ2-3
v_call: TRBV29-1
cdr3_length: 12
cdr3_aa: CSVKGGRDTQYF
cdr3_nt: TGCAGCGTAAAAGGGGGACGAGATACGCAGTATTTT

d_call: TRBD1
j_call: TRBJ2-2
v_call: TRBV10-3
cdr3_length: 18
cdr3_aa: CAISVIIPGQGGTGELFF
cdr3_nt: TGTGCCATCAGTGTAATCATTCCGGGACAGGGAGGGACCGGGGAGCTGTTTTTT

d_call: -
j_call: TRBJ2-2
v_call: TRBV19
cdr3_length: 13
cdr3_aa: CASNQRLGGELFF
cdr3_nt: TGTGCCAGTAATCAGAGACTAGGCGGGGAGCTGTTTTTT

d_call: -
j_call: TRBJ1-1
v_call: TRBV7-9
cdr3_length: 14
cdr3_aa: CASSPSLTGDEAFF
cdr3_nt: TGTGCCAGCAGCCCCAGCCTGACCGGGGATGAAGCTTTCTTT

d_call: -
j_call: TRBJ2-1
v_call: TRBV7-9
cdr3_length: 14
cdr3_aa: CASNQGRSYNEQFF
cdr3_nt: TGTGCCAGCAACCAGGGTAGGTCCTACAATGAGCAGTTCTTC

d_call: -
j_call: TRBJ2-5
v_call: TRBV5-4
cdr3_length: 14
cdr3_aa: CASSLEPGMETQYF
cdr3_nt: TGTGCCAGCAGCTTGGAGCCGGGTATGGAGACCCAGTACTTC

d_call: -
j_call: TRBJ1-5
v_call: TRBV7-2
cdr3_length: 16
cdr3_aa: CASSLGGTGWDQPQHF
cdr3_nt: TGTGCCAGCAGCTTAGGTGGTACAGGTTGGGATCAGCCCCAGCATTTT

d_call: -
j_call: TRBJ1-1
v_call: TRBV19
cdr3_length: 15
cdr3_aa: CASSIGEWGNTEAFF
cdr3_nt: TGTGCCAGTAGTATAGGGGAGTGGGGGAACACTGAAGCTTTCTTT

d_call: -
j_call: TRBJ1-1
v_call: TRBV6-5
cdr3_length: 15
cdr3_aa: CASSPAGAGETEAFF
cdr3_nt: TGTGCCAGCAGTCCCGCCGGGGCAGGGGAAACTGAAGCTTTCTTT

d_call: -
j_call: TRBJ1-2
v_call: TRBV27
cdr3_length: 15
cdr3_aa: CASSPRPAGGYGYTF
cdr3_nt: TGTGCCAGCAGTCCGAGACCAGCCGGGGGGTATGGCTACACCTTC

d_call: -
j_call: TRBJ2-5
v_call: TRBV2
cdr3_length: 13
cdr3_aa: CASKSGIGETQYF
cdr3_nt: TGTGCCAGCAAATCAGGGATAGGGGAGACCCAGTACTTC

d_call: -
j_call: TRBJ2-7
v_call: TRBV2
cdr3_length: 13
cdr3_aa: CASSEARGYEQYF
cdr3_nt: TGCGCCAGCAGTGAAGCGCGCGGATACGAGCAGTACTTC

d_call: TRBD2
j_call: TRBJ2-3
v_call: TRBV19
cdr3_length: 15
cdr3_aa: CASTRGERNTDTQYF
cdr3_nt: TGTGCCAGTACCCGGGGGGAAAGAAACACAGATACGCAGTATTTT

d_call: TRBD2
j_call: TRBJ2-5
v_call: TRBV14
cdr3_length: 13
cdr3_aa: CASSQAVSGSRNF
cdr3_nt: TGTGCCAGCAGCCAAGCTGTTAGCGGGAGTCGCAACTTC

d_call: TRBD1
j_call: TRBJ1-2
v_call: TRBV19
cdr3_length: 16
cdr3_aa: CASSTTGTGKDYGYTF
cdr3_nt: TGTGCCAGTAGTACGACCGGGACAGGGAAGGACTATGGCTACACCTTC

d_call: TRBD2
j_call: TRBJ2-1
v_call: TRBV29-1
cdr3_length: 17
cdr3_aa: CSVGGMRGLPVNNEQFF
cdr3_nt: TGCAGCGTTGGAGGGATGAGGGGACTACCCGTTAACAATGAGCAGTTCTTC

d_call: -
j_call: TRBJ2-1
v_call: TRBV18
cdr3_length: 15
cdr3_aa: CASSPRGSSYNEQFF
cdr3_nt: TGTGCCAGCTCACCTCGCGGGTCCTCCTACAATGAGCAGTTCTTC

d_call: TRBD1
j_call: TRBJ1-1
v_call: TRBV19
cdr3_length: 16
cdr3_aa: CASSIGFGTAYTEAFF
cdr3_nt: TGTGCCAGTAGTATAGGGTTTGGGACAGCGTACACTGAAGCTTTCTTT

d_call: -
j_call: TRBJ2-1
v_call: TRBV25-1
cdr3_length: 18
cdr3_aa: CASSEAGGRGRSYNEQFF
cdr3_nt: TGTGCCAGCAGTGAAGCCGGGGGAAGGGGAAGGTCCTACAATGAGCAGTTCTTC

d_call: -
j_call: TRBJ1-4
v_call: TRBV15
cdr3_length: 17
cdr3_aa: CATSYNPPRTANEKLFF
cdr3_nt: TGTGCCACCAGCTATAACCCCCCACGGACAGCTAATGAAAAACTGTTTTTT

d_call: -
j_call: TRBJ2-4
v_call: TRBV19
cdr3_length: 15
cdr3_aa: CASSVGSHEGNIQYF
cdr3_nt: TGTGCCAGTAGTGTAGGATCCCACGAGGGAAACATTCAGTACTTC

d_call: TRBD2
j_call: TRBJ2-2
v_call: TRBV9
cdr3_length: 16
cdr3_aa: CASSVGLAVNTGELFF
cdr3_nt: TGTGCCAGCAGCGTAGGACTAGCGGTGAACACCGGGGAGCTGTTTTTT

d_call: -
j_call: TRBJ2-1
v_call: TRBV10-1
cdr3_length: 13
cdr3_aa: CASSDPGESEQFF
cdr3_nt: TGCGCCAGCAGTGATCCCGGGGAGAGTGAGCAGTTCTTC

d_call: -
j_call: TRBJ1-1
v_call: TRBV14
cdr3_length: 15
cdr3_aa: CASSQAAGKNTEAFF
cdr3_nt: TGTGCCAGCAGCCAAGCTGCAGGGAAGAACACTGAAGCTTTCTTT

d_call: -
j_call: TRBJ1-3
v_call: TRBV18
cdr3_length: 17
cdr3_aa: CASSLIHTKSSGNTIYF
cdr3_nt: TGTGCCAGCTCACTGATCCACACTAAAAGCTCTGGAAACACCATATATTTT

d_call: TRBD1
j_call: TRBJ1-4
v_call: TRBV13
cdr3_length: 15
cdr3_aa: CASSSRQGPNEKLFF
cdr3_nt: TGTGCCAGCAGCTCCCGACAGGGACCTAATGAAAAACTGTTTTTT

d_call: -
j_call: TRBJ1-2
v_call: TRBV5-4
cdr3_length: 14
cdr3_aa: CASSPERGSYGYTF
cdr3_nt: TGTGCCAGCAGTCCCGAACGGGGTAGCTATGGCTACACCTTC

d_call: TRBD2
j_call: TRBJ2-1
v_call: TRBV30
cdr3_length: 11
cdr3_aa: CAWSVGGKQFF
cdr3_nt: TGTGCCTGGAGTGTGGGGGGGAAGCAGTTCTTC

d_call: TRBD1
j_call: TRBJ1-4
v_call: TRBV6-1
cdr3_length: 16
cdr3_aa: CASSEARTGGIEKLFF
cdr3_nt: TGTGCCAGCAGTGAAGCGCGGACAGGGGGCATTGAAAAACTGTTTTTT

d_call: -
j_call: TRBJ1-5
v_call: TRBV19
cdr3_length: 16
cdr3_aa: CASSIGQPYSNQPQHF
cdr3_nt: TGTGCCAGTAGTATCGGACAGCCATATAGCAATCAGCCCCAGCATTTT

d_call: -
j_call: TRBJ1-1
v_call: TRBV18
cdr3_length: 18
cdr3_aa: CASSPEVSGDYMNTEAFF
cdr3_nt: TGTGCCAGCTCACCAGAAGTGTCAGGGGACTATATGAACACTGAAGCTTTCTTT

d_call: TRBD1
j_call: TRBJ1-4
v_call: TRBV6-1
cdr3_length: 15
cdr3_aa: CASRAPGQLTEKLFF
cdr3_nt: TGTGCCAGCAGGGCCCCGGGACAGCTCACTGAAAAACTGTTTTTT

d_call: -
j_call: TRBJ1-2
v_call: TRBV27
cdr3_length: 13
cdr3_aa: CASSPGPGRGYTF
cdr3_nt: TGTGCCAGCAGCCCCGGCCCGGGTAGAGGCTACACCTTC

d_call: TRBD2
j_call: TRBJ2-2
v_call: TRBV19
cdr3_length: 14
cdr3_aa: CASSIVGGTGELFF
cdr3_nt: TGTGCCAGTAGTATAGTGGGAGGGACCGGGGAGCTGTTTTTT